In its sample, the clone carrying this T cell receptor (beta chain) was seen many times. Its cognate antigen is unknown. The investigators amplified TCR beta CDR3 regions from RNA transcripts. TCR CDR3 regions were first amplified by RT-PCR with HTBI primers. TCRdb ran MiXCR on the multiplex PCR reads and lists one entry per CDR3 protein. The profile shows about 320,000 distinct CDR3 sequences, around a sixth of them singletons. The data belong to a study of T cells in Graves' hyperthyroidism and ophthalmopathy. Across the whole study: At initial diagnosis, before any treatment had begun, peripheral blood was obtained.

Hyperthyroidism in the patients, aged 18 to 65, was newly diagnosed and under 2 months in duration. Study-level findings and limits: Within blood appeared most thyroid clonotypes that had expanded above 0.001. Ophthalmopathy was model-predicted a median about 7.1 months pre-onset.

J lost 5 bases, V lost 3 bases, and 4 bases had no gene match. The CDR3 has 14 amino acids. Sequencing was carried out using blood. V is TRBV12-3 or TRBV12-4 and J is TRBJ2-1, with 7 bases matching TRBD2. The receptor's source is a man aged 25-45 years with Graves' hyperthyroidism. CDR3 bases: TGTGCCAGCAGTTTGGGGACTAACAACAATGAGCAGTTCTTC. Translation: CASSLGTNNNEQFF.